One TCR beta chain is described in this entry. These data belong to a study of blood T cell repertoires in COVID-19. Sequencing was performed with immunoSEQ multiplex PCR; in TCRdb, only in-frame clones are kept and a portion is missing. The table records 100,000 to 150,000 clones, approximately 86% of them present only once. The CDR3 spans 13 residues. The V gene's germline CDR1 is SEHNR and CDR2 FQNEAQ (reference sequence). Trimming cost V 4 bases and J 2 bases, with 9 bases left between them. The clonotype comes from a woman aged 70-85 years with COVID-19, enrolled during active disease. This rearrangement joins TRBV7-9 to TRBJ2-7, with D tentatively TRBD1 (5 bases). The sequenced sample was peripheral blood. The CDR3 region has the DNA TGTGCCAGCAGCTCGACAGTCCCCTACGAGCAGTACTTC. Translating gives CASSSTVPYEQYF.